This entry lists 20 T cell receptor beta chains sequenced from one sample in a study of Ad26.COV2.S vaccination and SARS-CoV-2 variants. Method: immunoSEQ multiplex PCR; TCRdb's copy keeps in-frame clones and lacks some. The sample records hundreds of thousands of clones, about 87% being singletons. Specified treatment: about 20 received Ad26.COV2.S at low or high dose, single or two shots; roughly five received placebo; per-sample allocation not given. The samples date from day 63 after the first vaccine or placebo injection. Material: peripheral blood, obtained in a trial of Ad26.COV2.S vaccine versus placebo. These receptors were collected from a person between 18 and 65 years old who received the Ad26.COV2.S COVID-19 vaccine or a placebo.

The chain couples TRBV5-1 to TRBJ2-1; 11 bases agree with TRBD2. Germline values: CDR1 SGHRS, CDR2 YFSETQ. The CDR3 has 17 residues. V shed 0 bases, J shed 7 bases, and the junction held 9 bases outside the gene matches. In DNA, the CDR3 is TGCGCCAGCAGCTTGGCCGATCTAGCGGGAGGAAGGAATGAGCAGTTCTTC. It codes for CASSLADLAGGRNEQFF.

The chain has TRBV9 and TRBJ2-7; TRBD2 agrees at 8 bases. V was clipped by 0 bases and J by 2 bases; unmatched bases: 4. Germline CDR1 SGDLS, CDR2 YYNGEE. This CDR3 is built from 15 residues. The CDR3 nucleotides read TGTGCCAGCAGCGTAGACGGCGGGGGGACCTACGAGCAGTACTTC. This codes for CASSVDGGGTYEQYF.

The chain is built from TRBV30 and TRBJ2-3; D possibly corresponds to TRBD1 (5 bases). The CDR3 spans 14 residues. Trimming stripped 6 bases from V and 1 base from J, with 14 bases between. The germline V gene encodes CDR1 GTSNPN and CDR2 SVGIG (reference sequence). DNA for the CDR3: TGTGCCTGTATTAAAGGGGCCGGCACAGATACGCAGTATTTT. The encoded protein is CACIKGAGTDTQYF.

This chain uses TRBV6-1 with TRBJ1-2; D gene unclear. Germline V lookup: CDR1 MNHNS, CDR2 SASEGT. V lost 1 base and J 7 bases, leaving 10 bases between the germline ends. The length of the CDR3 is 13 residues. DNA for the CDR3: TGTGCCAGCAGTGAAGGGAGTGTCGGTGGCTACACCTTC. It codes for CASSEGSVGGYTF.

The chain is built from TRBV27 and TRBJ1-5; D is perhaps TRBD1 (5 bases). V lost 6 bases to trimming and J lost 0 bases, with 15 bases between them. The CDR3 loop spans 16 amino acids. Germline loops: CDR1 MNHEY, CDR2 SMNVEV (reference sequence). CDR3 sequence (DNA): TGTGCCAGCAGCTCGGACAACAAATATAGCAATCAGCCCCAGCATTTT. It specifies CASSSDNKYSNQPQHF.

The chain is built from TRBV5-4 and TRBJ2-1, with 9 bases identical to TRBD2. The CDR3 is 15 amino acids. The trim removed 0 bases at V and 5 bases at J, leaving 3 bases unmatched. Germline CDR1 is SGHNT and CDR2 is YYREEE (reference sequence). The CDR3, as DNA: TGTGCCAGCAGCTTGGAGACTAGCGGCGACAATGAGCAGTTCTTC. This gives the protein CASSLETSGDNEQFF.

This CDR3 is CASSEGPGRPLHF. In DNA, the CDR3 is TGTGCCAGCAGCGAGGGACCGGGTCGTCCCCTCCACTTT. The V and J genes are TRBV9 and TRBJ1-6, with D possibly being TRBD1 (5 bases). In germline, CDR1 is SGDLS, CDR2 YYNGEE. The CDR3 covers 13 residues. Trimming left V 3 bases short and J 13 bases short, with 14 bases between.

This clone has just a few counts. The chain couples TRBV3-1 (or the pseudogene TRBV3-2) to TRBJ2-1, with a weak D call TRBD1 (5 bases). V was cut by 1 base and J by 7 bases, with 11 bases left in between. CDR1 is LGHDT and CDR2 is YNNKEL in the germline V gene (reference sequence). The CDR3 consists of 14 residues. The CDR3 spells CASSQGTITNEQFF. DNA for the CDR3: TGTGCCAGCAGCCAAGGGACAATCACGAATGAGCAGTTCTTC.

The V call is TRBV20-1, the J call TRBJ2-7, with D unclear. V gave up 3 bases and J gave up 2 bases, with 11 bases separating them. Germline CDR1 DFQATT, CDR2 SNEGSKA (reference sequence). The CDR3 covers 13 residues. The CDR3 spells CSASRARTYEQYF. The CDR3 bases are TGCAGTGCTAGTAGAGCGAGAACCTACGAGCAGTACTTC.

This clone occurred once. This chain connects TRBV7-3 to TRBJ2-5; D unclear. The CDR3 spans 12 residues. The germline V gene encodes CDR1 SGHTA and CDR2 FQGTGA. Trimming took 4 bases from V and 1 from J, leaving 4 bases between them. The CDR3 reads CASSSPQETQYF. The CDR3, as DNA: TGTGCCAGCAGCTCACCCCAAGAGACCCAGTACTTC.

About this clone: This specimen includes other DNA sequences encoding the same CDR3. The CDR3 sequence is CASSLRDTEAFF. The CDR3 DNA follows: TGTGCCAGCAGCTTGCGGGACACTGAAGCTTTCTTT. This sequence joins TRBV5-4 and TRBJ1-1; the D is unclear. The ends were cut back, 1 base at V and 3 bases at J, with 4 bases in the middle. CDR1 is SGHNT and CDR2 is YYREEE in the germline V gene (reference sequence). CDR3 length equals 12 residues.

Only one count was recorded for this clone. V and J are TRBV18 and TRBJ2-1, with TRBD2 matching over 14 bases. Trimming removed 3 bases from V and 5 bases from J; junction bases left unmatched: 6. The CDR3 is 17 residues long. CDR1 and CDR2 from the germline V gene are KGHSH and LQKENI. The chain's CDR3 is CASSPPGGLAGDNEQFF. The CDR3, as DNA: TGTGCCAGCTCACCGCCTGGGGGACTAGCGGGGGACAATGAGCAGTTCTTC.

The chain uses TRBV30 and TRBJ2-1; D not resolved. The CDR3 is made up of 12 amino acids. Looked up from germline, CDR1 is GTSNPN and CDR2 is SVGIG (reference sequence). V lost 3 bases and J 6 bases, leaving 9 bases between the germline ends. CDR3 bases: TGTGCCTGGAGCTCCGCTACCAATGAGCAGTTCTTC. It translates to CAWSSATNEQFF.

The rearrangement links TRBV5-4 to TRBJ1-4; TRBD1 matches at 8 bases. This CDR3 has 15 amino acids. V shed 4 bases and J 0 bases; nucleotides not matched to a gene: 2. Germline loops: CDR1 SGHNT, CDR2 YYREEE (reference sequence). This CDR3 is CASSRQGPTNEKLFF. CDR3 nucleotides: TGTGCCAGCAGCCGACAGGGGCCAACTAATGAAAAACTGTTTTTT. Full variable domain (remainder filled in from reference TRBV5-4 and TRBJ1-4): ETGVTQSPTHLIKTRGQQVTLRCSSQSGHNTVSWYQQALGQGPQFIFQYYREEENGRGNFPPRFSGLQFPNYSSELNVNALELDDSALYLCASSRQGPTNEKLFFGSGTQLSVL.

This sequence joins TRBV9 and TRBJ2-1, with 7 bases that match TRBD2. CDR3 length: 14 amino acids. The trim removed 4 bases at V and 9 bases at J, leaving 10 bases unmatched. Germline loops: CDR1 SGDLS, CDR2 YYNGEE. CDR3 DNA sequence: TGTGCCAGCAGCCCCCTAGGGACTACGAGTGAGCAGTTCTTC. As protein: CASSPLGTTSEQFF.

V and J are TRBV5-6 and TRBJ2-3, with 9 bases aligning to TRBD2. Per the germline V gene, CDR1 is SGHDT and CDR2 is YYEEEE. The CDR3 sequence is 16 residues long. V gave up 2 bases and J gave up 2 bases; unmatched junction bases: 6. The CDR3 nucleotides are TGTGCCAGCAGCTTTTTGGCGGGAGGGCTCACAGATACGCAGTATTTT. Protein sequence: CASSFLAGGLTDTQYF.

V usage is TRBV7-3 and J usage is TRBJ2-5, with TRBD1 matching 9 bases. Losses at the gene ends were 5 bases for V and 4 bases for J; bases not matched to a gene: 8. From germline, CDR1 is SGHTA and CDR2 FQGTGA. This CDR3 has 15 residues. CDR3 nucleotides: TGTGCCAGCAGCAGGGGACAGGGCGTAGGAGAGACCCAGTACTTC. The encoded protein is CASSRGQGVGETQYF.

The rearrangement links TRBV10-3 to TRBJ1-1; the match to TRBD1 covers 8 bases. From germline, CDR1 is ENHRY and CDR2 SYGVKD. J gave up 3 bases and V 6 bases, and 3 bases lay outside the gene matches. This CDR3 has 13 residues. The CDR3 loop reads CAIRGQGDTEAFF. The CDR3 DNA sequence: TGTGCCATCAGAGGACAGGGTGACACTGAAGCTTTCTTT.

The chain joins TRBV24-1 to TRBJ2-1, with a tentative D call TRBD2 (6 bases). The CDR3 is 15 residues long. V lost 5 bases and J lost 9, with 19 bases in between. Germline V gene lookup returns CDR1 KGHDR and CDR2 SFDVKD. The chain's CDR3 is CATSAAREKVGEQFF. CDR3 in DNA: TGTGCCACCAGTGCCGCGCGGGAAAAGGTGGGTGAGCAGTTCTTC.

This chain connects TRBV6-5 to TRBJ2-3, with TRBD2 identical over 9 bases. Germline assignment: CDR1 MNHEY and CDR2 SVGAGI. Germline trimming cut 8 bases from V and 3 bases from J; bases unmatched to any gene: 6. This CDR3 region has 14 residues. This chain's CDR3 is CASANSGRTDTQYF. The CDR3 DNA follows: TGTGCCAGCGCAAATAGCGGGAGAACAGATACGCAGTATTTT.